One T cell receptor (beta chain) is described in this entry. As yet, its antigen is unknown. This entry belongs to a study of cytomegalovirus exposure and HLA in healthy donors. Study-wide context: Among the 300 to 500 genotyped donors, just over 80% were placed in the Caucasian-associated ancestry cluster. Findings of the study overall: At a 0.05 false discovery rate, a later analysis found approximately 17,000 TCR beta sequences to be associated with HLA alleles.

Primers for the PCR totalled 60 Vbeta and 13 Jbeta. The assay was immunoSEQ multiplex PCR, and TCRdb's table has in-frame clones only and misses some. Of 100,000 to 150,000 clones in the sample, roughly 76% were seen once. The source is a woman between 50 and 59 years old in good health and CMV-seronegative. Sample: PBMCs.

CDR3 coding DNA: TGTGCCAGCACTACTGGGGCCAACGTCCTGACTTTC. Encoded protein: CASTTGANVLTF. The V call is TRBV6-5, the J call TRBJ2-6; no clear D gene. The length of the CDR3 is 12 residues. Germline V gene data show CDR1 as MNHEY and CDR2 as SVGAGI. V lost 7 bases to trimming and J lost 2 bases, with 3 bases between them.